This entry is about one TCR beta chain. What it binds is not known. One entry per CDR3 protein results from TCRdb running MiXCR on the 5' RACE reads. The sample yields 500,000 to 550,000 distinct CDR3 sequences, approximately 12% seen once. The data belong to a study of CD8 T cells in ankylosing spondylitis. Findings and limits, study-wide: Blood of patients with ankylosing spondylitis appeared to be characterized by a TCR beta motif of about 8 highly homologous variants.

Looked up from germline, CDR1 is SGHTA and CDR2 is FQGNSA. V was pared by 6 bases and J by 4 bases, with 5 bases of the junction left unmatched. The CDR3 spans 15 residues. The rearrangement joins TRBV7-2 to TRBJ2-2, with TRBD1 matching 10 bases. The receptor comes from a male donor with ankylosing spondylitis. Sequencing was carried out using blood, either unsorted or a sorted T cell fraction (not recorded which). CDR3 protein: CASSPDRGSTGELFF. As DNA, the CDR3 is TGTGCCAGCAGTCCGGACAGGGGGAGCACCGGGGAGCTGTTTTTT.